This T cell receptor (beta chain) was observed in a study of cytomegalovirus exposure and HLA in healthy donors. Findings and caveats of the study: Segments of the TCR beta V type were, in most cases, productive about 87% or about 30% of the time in an earlier analysis. Available immune exposure information was restricted to CMV serostatus only. Later work associated fewer than 20,000 TCR beta sequences with HLA alleles at 0.05 false discovery rate.

The length of the CDR3 is 15 residues. CDR1 and CDR2 from the germline V gene are SGHKS and YYEKEE (reference sequence). V dropped 4 bases and J dropped 5 bases, with 18 bases sitting between them. The PCR had 60 Vbeta and 13 Jbeta primers. Using immunoSEQ multiplex PCR, the repertoire was profiled, and TCRdb retains in-frame clones only, with some absent. Of more than 100,000 clones listed, roughly four fifths were seen once; the top ten hold 8.1%. As to this clone: Its target is unknown.

The source is a woman aged 50 to 60 in good health and CMV-seropositive. V is TRBV5-5 and J is TRBJ2-5; maybe TRBD1 (6 bases). Specimen: PBMCs. CDR3 residues: CASSRLMGHLETQYF. DNA for the CDR3: TGTGCCAGCAGCCGCCTAATGGGACATTTGGAGACCCAGTACTTC.